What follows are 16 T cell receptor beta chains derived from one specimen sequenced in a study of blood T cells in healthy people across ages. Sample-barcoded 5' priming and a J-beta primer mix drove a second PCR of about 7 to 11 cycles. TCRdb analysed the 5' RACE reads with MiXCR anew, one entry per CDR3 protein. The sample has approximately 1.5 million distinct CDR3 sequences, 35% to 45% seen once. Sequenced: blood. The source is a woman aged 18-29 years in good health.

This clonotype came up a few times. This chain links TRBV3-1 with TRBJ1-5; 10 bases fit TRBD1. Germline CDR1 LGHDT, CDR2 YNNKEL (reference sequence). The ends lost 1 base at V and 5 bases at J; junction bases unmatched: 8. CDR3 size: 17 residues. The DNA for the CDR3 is TGTGCCAGCAGCCAAGGGGACAGGGGATGGGGTGATCAGCCCCAGCATTTT. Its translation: CASSQGDRGWGDQPQHF.

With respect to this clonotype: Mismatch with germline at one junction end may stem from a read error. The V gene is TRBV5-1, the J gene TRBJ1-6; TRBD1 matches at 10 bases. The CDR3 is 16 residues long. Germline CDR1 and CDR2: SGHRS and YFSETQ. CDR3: CASSSGTGDYNSLLHF. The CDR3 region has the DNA TGCGCCAGCAGCTCCGGGACAGGGGACTATAATTCACTCCTCCACTTT.

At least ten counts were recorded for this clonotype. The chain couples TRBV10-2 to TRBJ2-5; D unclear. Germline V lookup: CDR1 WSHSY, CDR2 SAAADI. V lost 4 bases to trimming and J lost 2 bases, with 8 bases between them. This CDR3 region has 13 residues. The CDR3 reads CASSGTRQETQYF. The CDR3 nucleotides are TGCGCCAGCAGTGGAACACGGCAAGAGACCCAGTACTTC.

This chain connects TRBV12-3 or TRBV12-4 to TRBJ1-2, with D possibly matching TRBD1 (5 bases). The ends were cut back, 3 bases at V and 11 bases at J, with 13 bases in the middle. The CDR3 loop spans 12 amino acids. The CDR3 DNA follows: TGTGCCAGCAGTTTGTGGGGGTTTGGGTACACCTTC. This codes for CASSLWGFGYTF.

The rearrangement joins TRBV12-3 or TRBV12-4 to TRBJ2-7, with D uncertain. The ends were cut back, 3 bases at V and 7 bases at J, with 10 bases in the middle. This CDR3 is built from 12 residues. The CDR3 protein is CASSFGHNEQYF. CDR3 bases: TGTGCCAGCAGTTTCGGGCACAATGAGCAGTACTTC.

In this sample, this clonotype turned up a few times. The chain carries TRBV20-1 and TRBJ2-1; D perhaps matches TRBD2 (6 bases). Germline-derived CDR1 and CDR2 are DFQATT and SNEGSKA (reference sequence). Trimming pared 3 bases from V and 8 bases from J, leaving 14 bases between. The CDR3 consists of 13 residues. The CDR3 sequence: CSASRLAIDEQFF. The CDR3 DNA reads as TGCAGTGCTAGTAGGCTAGCGATAGATGAGCAGTTCTTC.

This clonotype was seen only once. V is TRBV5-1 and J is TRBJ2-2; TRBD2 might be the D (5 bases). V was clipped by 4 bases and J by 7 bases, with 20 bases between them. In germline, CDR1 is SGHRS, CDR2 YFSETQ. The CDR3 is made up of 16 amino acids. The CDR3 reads CASSNSGAGNGGELFF. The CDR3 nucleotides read TGCGCCAGCAGCAACAGCGGTGCCGGGAATGGCGGGGAGCTGTTTTTT. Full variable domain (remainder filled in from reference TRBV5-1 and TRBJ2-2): KAGVTQTPRYLIKTRGQQVTLSCSPISGHRSVSWYQQTPGQGLQFLFEYFSETQRNKGNFPGRFSGRQFSNSRSEMNVSTLELGDSALYLCASSNSGAGNGGELFFGEGSRLTVL.

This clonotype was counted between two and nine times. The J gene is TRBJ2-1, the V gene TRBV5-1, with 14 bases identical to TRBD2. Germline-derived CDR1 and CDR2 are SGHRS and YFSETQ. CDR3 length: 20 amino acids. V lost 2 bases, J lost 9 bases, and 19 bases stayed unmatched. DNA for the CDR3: TGCGCCAGCAGCTTTGCCGGGACTAGCGGGAGATGGGGCTCAATTGGTGAGCAGTTCTTC. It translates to CASSFAGTSGRWGSIGEQFF. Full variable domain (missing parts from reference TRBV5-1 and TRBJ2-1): KAGVTQTPRYLIKTRGQQVTLSCSPISGHRSVSWYQQTPGQGLQFLFEYFSETQRNKGNFPGRFSGRQFSNSRSEMNVSTLELGDSALYLCASSFAGTSGRWGSIGEQFFGPGTRLTVL.

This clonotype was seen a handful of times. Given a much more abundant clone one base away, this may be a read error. The CDR3 loop is CASSLTGGVYNEQYF. CDR3 nucleotides: TGTGCCAGCAGCTTAACCGGGGGGGTTTACAATGAGCAGTACTTC. The V call is TRBV11-2, the J call TRBJ2-1, with TRBD2 identical over 8 bases. The DNA matches TRBJ2-7 better at its end, which makes the J call doubtful. Looked up from germline, CDR1 is SGHAT and CDR2 is FQNNGV. This CDR3 contains 15 residues.

The CDR3 loop is CASSAARGNYEQYF. The CDR3 DNA sequence: TGTGCCAGCAGTGCAGCTCGGGGCAACTACGAGCAGTACTTC. The chain uses TRBV28 and TRBJ2-7; D assignment may be TRBD1 or TRBD2 (5 bases each). Per germline, CDR1 MDHEN and CDR2 SYDVKM. V was pared by 5 bases and J by 3 bases, with 14 bases between. CDR3 length: 14 residues. The complete variable domain, with remaining parts taken from reference TRBV28 and TRBJ2-7, reads DVKVTQSSRYLVKRTGEKVFLECVQDMDHENMFWYRQDPGLGLRLIYFSYDVKMKEKGDIPEGYSVSREKKERFSLILESASTNQTSMYLCASSAARGNYEQYFGPGTRLTVT.

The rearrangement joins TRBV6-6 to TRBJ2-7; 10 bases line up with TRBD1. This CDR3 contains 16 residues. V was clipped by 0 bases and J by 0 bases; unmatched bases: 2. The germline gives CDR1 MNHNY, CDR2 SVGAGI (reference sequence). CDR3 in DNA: TGTGCCAGCAGTTACTCGGGACAGGGGTCCTCCTACGAGCAGTACTTC. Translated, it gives CASSYSGQGSSYEQYF.

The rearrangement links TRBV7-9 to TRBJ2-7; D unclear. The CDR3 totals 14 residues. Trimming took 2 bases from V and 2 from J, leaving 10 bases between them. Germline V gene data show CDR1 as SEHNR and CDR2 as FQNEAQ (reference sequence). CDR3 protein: CASSLTSRPYEQYF. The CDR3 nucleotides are TGTGCCAGCAGCTTAACCAGCCGCCCCTACGAGCAGTACTTC.

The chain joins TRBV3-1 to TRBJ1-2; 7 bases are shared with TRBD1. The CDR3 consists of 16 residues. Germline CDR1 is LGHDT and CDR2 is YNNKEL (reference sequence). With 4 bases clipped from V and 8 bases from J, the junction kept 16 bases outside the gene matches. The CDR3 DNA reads TGTGCCAGCAGCCTCATGCAGGGGGTCTCGTGGAGCGGCTACACCTTC. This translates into CASSLMQGVSWSGYTF.

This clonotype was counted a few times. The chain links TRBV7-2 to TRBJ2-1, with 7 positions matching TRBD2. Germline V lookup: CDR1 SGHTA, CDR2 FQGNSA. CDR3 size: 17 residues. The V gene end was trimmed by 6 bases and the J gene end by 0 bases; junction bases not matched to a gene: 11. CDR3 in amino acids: CASRADWVAGSYNEQFF. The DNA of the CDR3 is TGTGCCAGCAGAGCGGATTGGGTAGCGGGCTCCTACAATGAGCAGTTCTTC.

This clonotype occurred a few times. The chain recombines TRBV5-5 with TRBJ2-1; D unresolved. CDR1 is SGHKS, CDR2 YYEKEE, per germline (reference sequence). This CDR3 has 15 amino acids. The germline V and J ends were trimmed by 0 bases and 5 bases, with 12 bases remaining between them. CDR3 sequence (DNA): TGTGCCAGCAGCTTGGGGCTACCATTGAACAATGAGCAGTTCTTC. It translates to CASSLGLPLNNEQFF.

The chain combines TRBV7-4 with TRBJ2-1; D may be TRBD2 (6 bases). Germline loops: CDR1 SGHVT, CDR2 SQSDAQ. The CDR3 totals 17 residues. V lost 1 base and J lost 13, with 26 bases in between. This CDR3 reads CASSLVGGAVPAETQFF. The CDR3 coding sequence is TGTGCCAGCAGCTTAGTTGGAGGGGCAGTCCCTGCGGAGACCCAGTTCTTC.